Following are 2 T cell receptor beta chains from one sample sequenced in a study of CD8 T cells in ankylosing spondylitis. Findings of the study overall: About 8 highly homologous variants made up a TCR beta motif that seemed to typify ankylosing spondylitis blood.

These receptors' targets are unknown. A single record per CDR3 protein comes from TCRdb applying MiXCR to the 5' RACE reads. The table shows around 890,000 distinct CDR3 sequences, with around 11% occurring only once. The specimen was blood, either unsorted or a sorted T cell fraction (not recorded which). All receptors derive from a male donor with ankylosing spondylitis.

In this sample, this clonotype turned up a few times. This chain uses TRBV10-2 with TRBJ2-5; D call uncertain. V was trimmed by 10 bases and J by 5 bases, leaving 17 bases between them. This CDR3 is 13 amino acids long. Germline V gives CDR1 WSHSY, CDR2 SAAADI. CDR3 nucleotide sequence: TGCGCCACGGAGACTCAGGTGGGGGAGACCCAGTACTTC. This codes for CATETQVGETQYF.

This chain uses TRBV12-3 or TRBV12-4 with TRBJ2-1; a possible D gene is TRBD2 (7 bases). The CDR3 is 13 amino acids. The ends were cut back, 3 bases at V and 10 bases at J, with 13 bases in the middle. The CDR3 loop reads CASSFGGRREQFF. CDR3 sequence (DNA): TGTGCCAGCAGTTTCGGGGGGCGCCGGGAGCAGTTCTTC.